This paragraph covers one T cell receptor (beta chain) sequence. Sequenced by immunoSEQ multiplex PCR; TCRdb stores in-frame clones only, minus some. The table has around 300,000 clones, approximately 88% seen once; the top ten hold about 1.8%. The data were taken from a study of blood T cell repertoires in COVID-19. Study summary: Acute-phase and convalescent COVID-19 samples originated in the United States, Italy and Spain.

The V and J ends lost 6 bases and 3 bases, in that order; junction bases with no gene match: 3. The V gene's germline CDR1 is MNHEY and CDR2 SMNVEV (reference sequence). The CDR3 consists of 13 residues. Clinical history as reported by participants underpinned cohort assignment. The receptor comes from a woman between 40 and 50 years old who had recovered from COVID-19. Specimen: PBMCs or T cells enriched from blood (not recorded which). The chain has TRBV27 and TRBJ1-1, with 8 bases that match TRBD1. CDR3 nucleotide sequence: TGTGCCAGCAGGACAGGGGTGGACACTGAAGCTTTCTTT. Its translation: CASRTGVDTEAFF.